The rows below give T cell receptor beta chains drawn from one sample of a study of spatial heterogeneity in lung cancer. TCRdb used MiXCR to reprocess the 5' RACE reads, holding one entry per CDR3 protein. The top ten clones hold around 24% of a sample with about 27,000 distinct CDR3 sequences, roughly 7.2% of them seen once. Source: lung tumor tissue, taken at surgery. The receptors stem from a male donor with early-stage non-small cell lung cancer. Both conserved end residues are part of each CDR3. The D gene is left open where the match is weak. Clone size, where shown, is once, few, many, or a class for clones that have expanded.

TRBV7-9,TRBJ2-3,TRBD2,-,CASSLTSGGHTDTQYF,TGTGCCAGCAGCTTAACGAGCGGGGGACACACAGATACGCAGTATTTT
TRBV15,TRBJ1-5,TRBD1,few,CATKDRESNQPQHF,TGTGCCACCAAGGACAGGGAAAGCAATCAGCCCCAGCATTTT
TRBV7-9,TRBJ2-3,-,many,CASSFIADTQYF,TGTGCCAGCAGCTTCATTGCGGATACGCAGTATTTT
TRBV7-2,TRBJ2-1,-,many,CASSAGNEQFF,TGTGCCAGCAGCGCGGGGAATGAGCAGTTCTTC
TRBV3-1,TRBJ1-1,TRBD1,-,CASSQWTGDEAFF,TGTGCCAGCAGCCAGTGGACAGGGGATGAAGCTTTCTTT
TRBV2,TRBJ2-7,-,many,CASSEQVFYEQYF,TGTGCCAGCAGTGAACAGGTATTTTACGAGCAGTACTTC
TRBV28,TRBJ2-1,TRBD1,many,CASSLGTGGVWEQFF,TGTGCCAGCAGTTTGGGGACAGGGGGGGTTTGGGAGCAGTTCTTC
TRBV28,TRBJ1-1,TRBD1,few,CASSPGGTGGYGNEAFF,TGTGCCAGCAGTCCCGGTGGGACAGGGGGCTATGGAAATGAAGCTTTCTTT
TRBV18,TRBJ2-3,-,many,CASSPLGSTDTQYF,TGTGCCAGCTCACCCCTGGGGAGCACAGATACGCAGTATTTT
TRBV28,TRBJ1-4,-,many,CASKEGVREKLFF,TGTGCCAGCAAGGAGGGGGTTAGGGAAAAACTGTTTTTT
TRBV20-1,TRBJ2-6,-,medium-sized,CSARHGNSGANVLTF,TGCAGTGCTAGGCACGGTAACTCTGGGGCCAACGTCCTGACTTTC
TRBV29-1,TRBJ2-6,TRBD1,many,CSITGASGANVLTF,TGCAGCATTACAGGGGCCTCTGGGGCCAACGTCCTGACTTTC
TRBV11-2,TRBJ1-1,-,-,CASSLATDTEAFF,TGTGCCAGCAGCTTAGCGACAGACACTGAAGCTTTCTTT
TRBV20-1,TRBJ2-7,-,many,CSARRGHIYEQYF,TGCAGTGCCAGAAGGGGACACATTTACGAGCAGTACTTC
TRBV2,TRBJ1-1,-,few,CASRVRGRNTEAFF,TGTGCCAGCAGGGTCAGGGGCCGGAACACTGAAGCTTTCTTT
TRBV5-1,TRBJ2-1,-,many,CASSFNPGGKGEQFF,TGCGCCAGCAGCTTTAATCCAGGGGGGAAGGGTGAGCAGTTCTTC
TRBV2,TRBJ2-3,-,-,CASSGQGITDTQYF,TGTGCCAGCAGTGGGCAGGGTATCACAGATACGCAGTATTTT
TRBV5-4,TRBJ2-2,-,many,CASSFKGETGELFF,TGTGCCAGCAGCTTCAAAGGGGAGACCGGGGAGCTGTTTTTT
TRBV3-1,TRBJ2-3,-,many,CASSRGGGTDTQYF,TGTGCCAGCAGCCGAGGTGGTGGTACAGATACGCAGTATTTT
TRBV27,TRBJ1-5,-,many,CASGFLNQPQHF,TGTGCCAGCGGGTTCCTCAATCAGCCCCAGCATTTT
TRBV20-1,TRBJ1-5,-,many,CSARWGDQPQHF,TGCAGTGCTAGGTGGGGGGATCAGCCCCAGCATTTT
TRBV12-3/TRBV12-4,TRBJ1-2,-,many,CASSFSLGGYTF,TGTGCCAGCAGTTTCTCCCTGGGTGGCTACACCTTC
TRBV9,TRBJ1-5,-,-,CASSVGGSNQPQHF,TGTGCCAGCAGCGTCGGCGGGAGCAATCAGCCCCAGCATTTT
TRBV4-2,TRBJ2-1,-,-,CASSLRDNPGKQFF,TGTGCCAGCAGCCTAAGAGATAACCCGGGAAAGCAGTTCTTC
TRBV5-1,TRBJ2-2,-,-,CASSERVNTGELFF,TGCGCCAGCAGCGAGCGCGTGAACACCGGGGAGCTGTTTTTT
TRBV11-2,TRBJ2-3,TRBD2,few,CASSLARGDSTDTQYF,TGTGCCAGCAGCTTAGCGCGGGGGGACAGCACAGATACGCAGTATTTT
TRBV11-2,TRBJ2-5,-,many,CASSQGGLVETQYF,TGTGCCAGCAGCCAAGGGGGACTGGTAGAGACCCAGTACTTC
TRBV29-1,TRBJ1-1,TRBD1,-,CSGGQGALVTEAFF,TGCAGCGGGGGACAGGGGGCTTTGGTCACTGAAGCTTTCTTT
TRBV12-3/TRBV12-4,TRBJ1-5,-,few,CASSLARADQPQHF,TGTGCCAGCAGTTTAGCGAGGGCAGATCAGCCCCAGCATTTT
TRBV20-1,TRBJ1-2,-,many,CSARKGGYGYTF,TGCAGTGCTAGAAAGGGAGGCTATGGCTACACCTTC
TRBV29-1,TRBJ1-2,-,few,CSVEGWGANYGYTF,TGCAGCGTTGAAGGATGGGGAGCCAACTATGGCTACACCTTC
TRBV7-8,TRBJ2-1,-,many,CASSRGLLYYNEQFF,TGTGCCAGCAGCCGCGGACTCCTATACTACAATGAGCAGTTCTTC
TRBV20-1,TRBJ1-5,-,many,CSAKQVGGNQPQHF,TGCAGTGCGAAACAGGTGGGCGGAAATCAGCCCCAGCATTTT
TRBV2,TRBJ2-7,-,many,CASSDGRQIAYEQYF,TGTGCCAGCTCCGACGGAAGACAGATTGCCTACGAGCAGTACTTC
TRBV28,TRBJ2-3,-,many,CASSRRTRTDTQYF,TGTGCCAGCAGTCGCCGTACCCGCACAGATACGCAGTATTTT
TRBV10-3,TRBJ1-4,-,many,CAISLTTNEKLFF,TGTGCCATCAGCCTCACAACTAATGAAAAACTGTTTTTT
TRBV4-2,TRBJ1-3,TRBD1,few,CASSQKTGGERNTIYF,TGTGCCAGCAGCCAGAAGACAGGGGGCGAGCGAAACACCATATATTTT
TRBV5-5,TRBJ1-6,-,many,CASSLGSGTPLHF,TGTGCCAGCAGCTTGGGGTCGGGTACACCCCTCCACTTT
TRBV7-2,TRBJ2-5,-,many,CASSRQVARQETQYF,TGTGCCAGCAGCCGACAGGTAGCTAGGCAAGAGACCCAGTACTTC
TRBV29-1,TRBJ1-5,TRBD1,-,CSIGGQGQNQPQHF,TGCAGCATTGGGGGACAGGGCCAGAATCAGCCCCAGCATTTT
TRBV27,TRBJ2-7,-,many,CASSLLVGRKQYF,TGTGCCAGCAGTTTATTAGTGGGGCGGAAGCAGTACTTC
TRBV7-9,TRBJ2-7,TRBD1,many,CASSPLGQGDGEQYF,TGTGCCAGCAGCCCACTGGGACAGGGAGACGGCGAGCAGTACTTC
TRBV7-8,TRBJ1-1,-,few,CASSLAGIYTEAFF,TGTGCCAGCAGCTTAGCCGGGATTTACACTGAAGCTTTCTTT
TRBV29-1,TRBJ1-5,-,-,CSVEVTANQPQHF,TGCAGCGTTGAAGTGACAGCAAATCAGCCCCAGCATTTT
TRBV28,TRBJ1-1,TRBD1,many,CASSWNRDSGGVTEAFF,TGTGCCAGCAGTTGGAACCGTGACTCAGGGGGCGTCACTGAAGCTTTCTTT
TRBV20-1,TRBJ2-5,TRBD2,many,CSAREDHGGDRETQYF,TGCAGTGCTAGAGAAGACCACGGGGGGGATCGAGAGACCCAGTACTTC
TRBV20-1,TRBJ1-2,-,-,CSAPGGNGYTF,TGCAGTGCTCCTGGGGGCAATGGCTACACCTTC
TRBV7-2,TRBJ2-3,-,few,CASSGGQRDTQYF,TGTGCCAGCAGCGGGGGGCAGCGAGATACGCAGTATTTT
TRBV10-3,TRBJ1-3,-,-,CAIMRTSGNTIYF,TGTGCCATCATGAGAACGTCTGGAAACACCATATATTTT
TRBV20-1,TRBJ2-5,-,many,CSALGQERAQYF,TGCAGTGCCCTAGGACAAGAGCGGGCCCAGTACTTC
TRBV29-1,TRBJ2-1,-,-,CSAPSSGSYNEQFF,TGCAGCGCCCCCTCCTCGGGCTCCTACAATGAGCAGTTCTTC